The present TCR beta chain was sequenced within a study of beta chain features in type 1 diabetes. V was trimmed by 0 bases and J by 15 bases, leaving 12 bases between them. Germline CDR1 is GTSNPN and CDR2 is SVGIG (reference sequence). CDR3 length equals 11 residues. What was sequenced were expressed TCRB transcripts, since all of the isolated RNA had been reverse transcribed. The table came from immunoSEQ multiplex PCR; TCRdb's copy has only in-frame clones and leaves some out. The table has a few hundred thousand clones, approximately 11% seen once. This clone was counted only a few times. Sequencing used central memory CD4+ T cells from blood. The chain uses TRBV30 and TRBJ2-1, with D perhaps TRBD2 (5 bases). The source of this sequence is a man aged 18 to 29 in good health. The CDR3 bases are TGTGCCTGGAGTGTACAACTAGGTCGGTTCTTC. Translating it yields CAWSVQLGRFF.